Listed below are T cell receptor beta chains from one sample, sequenced in a study of blood T cell repertoires in COVID-19. TCRdb keeps only in-frame clones here, not all; method: immunoSEQ multiplex PCR. Altogether roughly 90,000 clones are present, approximately 79% being singletons, with the ten largest covering about a sixth. Sequenced material: peripheral blood. The receptors derive from a woman aged 80 or older with active or convalescent COVID-19. CDR3s include the opening cysteine and the closing phenylalanine or tryptophan. The D gene is left open where the match is weak. Clone size is given for some rows only: seen once, a few or many times, or a class if the clone is expanded.

DNA	CDR3	D	V	J	size
TGTGCCAGCAGCGTAGGAACGGGGGGGCCAGAGACCCAGTACTTC	CASSVGTGGPETQYF	TRBD2	TRBV9	TRBJ2-5	.
TGTGCCAGCAGCTTAAGCACCTACGAGCAGTACTTC	CASSLSTYEQYF	.	TRBV7-2	TRBJ2-7	.
TGTGCCGGCACACCAACTAACTATGGCTACACCTTC	CAGTPTNYGYTF	.	TRBV30	TRBJ1-2	.
TGTGCCAGCTCACCCAGGGCAGGGTCGGACACTGAAGCTTTCTTT	CASSPRAGSDTEAFF	.	TRBV18	TRBJ1-1	.
TGTGCCAGCAGCTTTCAACAGGGTTACGAGCAGTACTTC	CASSFQQGYEQYF	.	TRBV7-8	TRBJ2-7	.
TGTGCCTCTATGACGGGACTAGCGGGCACAGATACGCAGTATTTT	CASMTGLAGTDTQYF	TRBD2	TRBV10-3	TRBJ2-3	.
TGCGCCAGCAGTCAATCCCCCGGGACAGGGAATCAGCCCCAGCATTTT	CASSQSPGTGNQPQHF	TRBD1	TRBV23-1	TRBJ1-5	.
TGTGCCAGCAGCTGGAATAGCGGCCAAGAGACCCAGTACTTC	CASSWNSGQETQYF	.	TRBV11-2	TRBJ2-5	.
TGTGCCAGCAGCTTCAACAGTTACGGCTACACCTTC	CASSFNSYGYTF	.	TRBV12-3/TRBV12-4	TRBJ1-2	.
TGTGCCAGCAGCTTAAGCCGGGATCATGGCTACACCTTC	CASSLSRDHGYTF	.	TRBV7-9	TRBJ1-2	few
TGTGCCAGCAGCCCCTTCGTGTGGGCATCTAACTATGGCTACACCTTC	CASSPFVWASNYGYTF	.	TRBV7-9	TRBJ1-2	.
TGTGCCAGTAGGGCTCGCGGGCTAGCGGAAGAGACCCAGTACTTC	CASRARGLAEETQYF	TRBD2	TRBV19	TRBJ2-5	once
TGTGCCAGCAGCTGGGACAGGGGGCGAAGGAACACCATATATTTT	CASSWDRGRRNTIYF	TRBD1	TRBV7-2	TRBJ1-3	.
TGTGCCAGCAGCTCCCGAAGACAGGGGGGCTCCAAGACTTCTGGCTACACCTTC	CASSSRRQGGSKTSGYTF	TRBD1	TRBV7-8	TRBJ1-2	.
TGTGCCTGGAGTCTGCCGGGAGCTGAAGCTTTCTTT	CAWSLPGAEAFF	.	TRBV30	TRBJ1-1	.
TGTGCCAGCTCACCGGAGGATTCTATGAATTCACCCCTCCACTTT	CASSPEDSMNSPLHF	.	TRBV18	TRBJ1-6	.
TGTGCCAGCAGTGAACCAGGGGAAAACTATGGCTACACCTTC	CASSEPGENYGYTF	.	TRBV6-1	TRBJ1-2	.
TGTGCTAGCAGCCCGGCGACGACTAGCCTAACTGGGGAGCTGTTTTTT	CASSPATTSLTGELFF	TRBD2	TRBV7-7	TRBJ2-2	once
TGCGCCAGCAGCTTGGGGACTGGGAACACTGAAGCTTTCTTT	CASSLGTGNTEAFF	.	TRBV5-1	TRBJ1-1	few
TGTGCCTGGAGTGTACGAATTGGCAAGTTGGGGCTCGAGCAGTACTTC	CAWSVRIGKLGLEQYF	.	TRBV30	TRBJ2-7	.
TGTGCCAGCAGCTTAGCGGGACAAGCCAACTATGGCTACACCTTC	CASSLAGQANYGYTF	.	TRBV7-2	TRBJ1-2	.
TGTGCCTGGAACCCAACAGGGCCCAATCAGCCCCAGCATTTT	CAWNPTGPNQPQHF	.	TRBV30	TRBJ1-5	once